Each of the 8 T cell receptor beta chains below was sequenced from the same sample in a study of cytomegalovirus exposure and HLA in healthy donors. The PCR was carried out with 60 Vbeta primers and 13 Jbeta primers. TCRdb keeps only in-frame clones here, not all; method: immunoSEQ multiplex PCR. The table records roughly 88,000 clones, around 70% of them present only once. The sample comprised PBMCs. Source of these receptors: a man aged 50 or older in good health and CMV-seronegative.

The CDR3 region has the DNA TGCGCCAGCAGCTCGGTAGTCCAAGAGACCCAGTACTTC. Translated, it gives CASSSVVQETQYF. The chain employs TRBV5-1 and TRBJ2-5; D is uncertain. The CDR3 runs 13 residues. Trimming pared 3 bases from V and 1 base from J, leaving 7 bases between. Per the germline V gene, CDR1 is SGHRS and CDR2 is YFSETQ.

This chain links TRBV7-8 with TRBJ1-5; 12 bases are a match to TRBD1. The J segment lost 4 bases and the V segment lost 5 bases, leaving 3 bases of the junction unmatched. The CDR3 is made up of 15 amino acids. Germline loops: CDR1 SGHVS, CDR2 FQNEAQ. CDR3 region: CASSRDRGRNQPQHF. CDR3 DNA sequence: TGTGCCAGCAGCCGGGACAGGGGGCGGAATCAGCCCCAGCATTTT. Filled out from reference TRBV7-8 and TRBJ1-5, the complete variable domain reads GAGVSQSPRYKVAKRGQDVALRCDPISGHVSLFWYQQALGQGPEFLTYFQNEAQLDKSGLPSDRFFAERPEGSVSTLKIQRTQQEDSAVYLCASSRDRGRNQPQHFGDGTRLSIL.

In this sample, this clone turned up a few times. V gene TRBV5-1 combines with J gene TRBJ1-5, with 7 positions matching TRBD1. V shed 1 base, J shed 2 bases, and the junction held 0 bases outside the gene matches. The CDR3 length is 14 residues. Germline V gene sequence: CDR1 SGHRS, CDR2 YFSETQ. CDR3 bases: TGCGCCAGCAGCTTGCAGGGGGGCAATCAGCCCCAGCATTTT. Residues: CASSLQGGNQPQHF.

This clone was observed once. This chain joins TRBV18 and TRBJ2-5; weak D call: TRBD1 (5 bases). Germline V gives CDR1 KGHSH, CDR2 LQKENI. The CDR3 contains 16 residues. Trimming cost V 3 bases and J 0 bases, with 14 bases left between them. The CDR3 coding sequence is TGTGCCAGCTCACCGAAGGGGAATTGGGACCAAGAGACCCAGTACTTC. This translates into CASSPKGNWDQETQYF.

This rearrangement joins TRBV29-1 to TRBJ2-1; 10 bases match TRBD1. The CDR3 has 16 amino acids. Germline V CDR1 and CDR2: SQVTM, ANQGSEA. V lost 4 bases to trimming and J lost 4 bases; unmatched junction nucleotides: 10. This CDR3 reads CSVGDPGQGLYNEQFF. DNA for the CDR3: TGCAGCGTTGGGGATCCGGGACAGGGGCTTTACAATGAGCAGTTCTTC.

The V and J genes are TRBV4-3 and TRBJ1-1; D might be TRBD1 (6 bases). V was cut by 4 bases and J by 1 base, with 13 bases left in between. Germline values: CDR1 LGHNA, CDR2 YSLEER. The CDR3 consists of 15 residues. Here the CDR3 reads CASSRIWGQNTEAFF. Here the CDR3 DNA reads TGCGCCAGCAGCCGGATTTGGGGACAGAACACTGAAGCTTTCTTT.

The chain joins TRBV5-1 to TRBJ1-1; 8 bases fit TRBD1. The V gene's germline CDR1 is SGHRS and CDR2 YFSETQ. The CDR3 runs to 14 residues. Trimming removed 4 bases from V and 4 bases from J; junction bases left unmatched: 6. The CDR3 sequence: CASSRLDRGTEAFF. CDR3 sequence (DNA): TGCGCCAGCAGCAGACTTGACAGGGGCACTGAAGCTTTCTTT.

The gene calls are TRBV28 and TRBJ1-5; TRBD1 aligns across 8 bases. V lost 5 bases, J lost 4 bases, and 4 bases stayed unmatched. The CDR3 is 14 amino acids. Per the germline V gene, CDR1 is MDHEN and CDR2 is SYDVKM. The CDR3: CASSPGGRNQPQHF. In DNA, the CDR3 is TGTGCCAGCAGTCCAGGGGGCCGGAATCAGCCCCAGCATTTT.